This TCR beta chain was sequenced for a study of OX40 agonist ivuxolimab in advanced cancers. The wider study: Ivuxolimab is a fully human IgG2 antibody that activates OX40 (CD134).

The table came from immunoSEQ multiplex PCR; TCRdb's copy has only in-frame clones and leaves some out. The sample lists about 82,000 clones, roughly 80% seen once, with roughly 0.8% in the top ten. About this clone: The sample carries other DNA sequences with the same CDR3.

V was trimmed by 3 bases and J by 4 bases, leaving 4 bases between them. Germline V gene data show CDR1 as MNHEY and CDR2 as SMNVEV (reference sequence). The length of the CDR3 is 13 residues. This chain links TRBV27 with TRBJ2-6, with D unclear. This specimen was CD4+ or CD8+ T cells sorted from blood, taken in a trial of the OX40 agonist ivuxolimab. This receptor was identified in an adult with an advanced solid tumor such as melanoma, head and neck, liver or kidney cancer. CDR3 protein: CASSFSGANVLTF. In DNA form, the CDR3 reads TGTGCCAGCAGTTTTTCCGGGGCCAACGTCCTGACTTTC.